This T cell receptor (beta chain) was found in a study of regulatory T cells in long-lasting Graves disease. The sample holds a few counts of this clonotype. The junction differs from germline at one of its ends, possibly a read error. The time point was: newly diagnosed GD, antithyroid drugs for less than 3 months. PBMC-derived RNA was used for the TCR library. From each patient, around 10 milliliters of peripheral blood was drawn and collected into an EDTA anticoagulant tube. Germline V CDR1 and CDR2: SGHTA, FQGNSA. The CDR3 covers 14 residues. Through Arm-PCR of CDR3 regions and iRepertoire HTBI primers, TCR beta libraries were built. A single record per CDR3 protein comes from TCRdb applying MiXCR to the multiplex PCR reads. The data hold about 470,000 distinct CDR3 sequences, with around 15% observed a single time. Another study also made use of these data, one on T cells in Graves' hyperthyroidism and ophthalmopathy. Per that study: Those patients with uncontrolled infection, other autoimmune disease, pregnancy or lactation were excluded.

This receptor was identified in a man aged 40-49 years with Graves disease. J is TRBJ2-7 and V is TRBV7-2; 8 nucleotides agree with TRBD2. The sequencing used peripheral blood mononuclear cells (PBMCs), collected at new diagnosis, from a patient treated with antithyroid drugs. The CDR3 here is CASSPSAGGYEQHF. The CDR3 region has the DNA TGTGCCAGCAGCCCTTCTGCGGGAGGTTACGAGCAGCACTTC.